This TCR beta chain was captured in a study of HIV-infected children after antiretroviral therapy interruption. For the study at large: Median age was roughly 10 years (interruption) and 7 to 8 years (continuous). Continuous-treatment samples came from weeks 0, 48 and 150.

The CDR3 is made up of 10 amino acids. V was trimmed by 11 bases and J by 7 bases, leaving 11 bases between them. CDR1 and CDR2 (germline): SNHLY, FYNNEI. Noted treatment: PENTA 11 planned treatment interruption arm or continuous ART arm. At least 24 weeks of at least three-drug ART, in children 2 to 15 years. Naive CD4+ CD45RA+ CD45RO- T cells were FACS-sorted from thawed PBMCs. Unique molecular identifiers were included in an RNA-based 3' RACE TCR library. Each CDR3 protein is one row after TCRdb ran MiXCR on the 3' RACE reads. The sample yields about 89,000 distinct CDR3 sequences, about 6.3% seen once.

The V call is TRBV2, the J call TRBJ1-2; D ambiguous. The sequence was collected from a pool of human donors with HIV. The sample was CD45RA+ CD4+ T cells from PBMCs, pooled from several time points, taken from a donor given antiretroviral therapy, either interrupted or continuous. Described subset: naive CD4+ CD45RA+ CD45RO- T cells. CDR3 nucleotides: TGTGCCTGCGGGCGGGTTGGCTACACCTTC. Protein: CACGRVGYTF.